The clone carrying this T cell receptor beta chain came up many times. The antigen remains undetermined. This record belongs to a study of naive and memory T cell subsets. General study points: Both skin biopsy types reportedly yielded TCRs, tuberculin sites far more.

The germline V gene encodes CDR1 KGHSH and CDR2 LQKENI. CDR3 length: 15 amino acids. The V and J ends lost 2 bases and 3 bases, in that order; junction bases with no gene match: 5. The treatment is: skin biopsy from PPD injection site in Mantoux-positive individual. The library had UMIs added by 3' ligation of an oligonucleotide to TCR cDNA. Individuals with a positive Mantoux test gave biopsies from PPD-injected skin. Four PCR rounds used nested alpha and beta constant region primers plus the SP2 primer. TCRdb independently ran MiXCR on the UMI-ligation and nested PCR reads; one entry per CDR3 protein. Of fewer than 35,000 distinct CDR3 sequences in the sample, roughly 7.3% were seen once.

The rearrangement joins TRBV18 to TRBJ2-7, with 9 bases that match TRBD1. This receptor was taken from an adult in good health. The sample in question was skin, obtained from a tuberculin skin test site. In DNA, the CDR3 is TGTGCCAGCTCACCAAACCGGGACAGGGACTACGAGCAGTACTTC. Translated: CASSPNRDRDYEQYF.